This TCR beta chain is from a study of T-cell reconstitution after alpha-beta-depleted transplantation in children. Preparation of the TCRbeta library used unique molecular identifiers. Each CDR3 protein is one row after TCRdb ran MiXCR on the PCR reads. The sample consists of approximately 130,000 distinct CDR3 sequences, 8% to 10% of them appearing once. CDR1 and CDR2 (germline): DFQATT, SNEGSKA (reference sequence). The junction had 4 bases not matched to a gene; V was cut back by 6 bases and J by 1 base. This CDR3 comprises 13 residues. This clonotype was observed many times. Antigen specificity is unknown. Study outcomes and limitations: Several hundred expanded graft clones reportedly were the source of alpha-beta T cells about two months after transplant. One year after transplant, T-cell counts and diversity came mostly from newly produced T cells.

The sequence was collected from a girl younger than two who had a stem cell transplant for combined immunodeficiency, so the T cells may come from the graft donor. The chain uses TRBV20-1 and TRBJ2-5; 8 bases fit TRBD1. Sequenced here: PBMCs, mostly from graft donor cells, sampled 180 days after TCRalphabeta/CD19-depleted stem cell transplant. The CDR3 DNA follows: TGCAGTGCCCTGGGACAGGTCCAAGAGACCCAGTACTTC. Its translation is CSALGQVQETQYF.